This TCR beta chain was captured in a study of blood T cell repertoires in COVID-19. Study-level information: Collection of acute and convalescent COVID-19 samples took place in the United States, Italy and Spain.

Enrolled through a virtual design, the participants were between roughly 18 and 90 years of age and came from 24 US areas. Grouping used clinical history reported by participants in a survey and questionnaire. This CDR3 contains 16 residues. The ends lost 3 bases at V and 7 bases at J; junction bases unmatched: 9. In germline, CDR1 is MNHEY, CDR2 SVGAGI. Method: immunoSEQ multiplex PCR; TCRdb's copy keeps in-frame clones and lacks some. The sample carries approximately 210,000 clones, 81% recorded once. The sample taken for sequencing was PBMCs or T cells enriched from blood (not recorded which). This TCR came from a woman between 45 and 65 years old with acute COVID-19. This chain joins TRBV6-5 and TRBJ1-6; 7 bases line up with TRBD1. In nucleotides, the CDR3 is TGTGCCAGCAGTTATAACACCGGGACAGCGAATTCACCCCTCCACTTT. Encoded protein: CASSYNTGTANSPLHF.